A single sample gave rise to the 13 T cell receptor beta chains below, sequenced in a study of long-term antiretroviral therapy in people with HIV. immunoSEQ v3.0 was run at survey level. Libraries were prepared by immunoSEQ multiplex PCR; TCRdb keeps only in-frame clonotypes and omits some of them. The sample yields approximately 20,000 clones, approximately 80% seen once. The sequencing used unsorted PBMCs, collected 1.6 years after starting antiretroviral therapy. The receptors stem from a man in his forties with HIV.

The chain couples TRBV11-2 to TRBJ1-1, with a tentative D call TRBD1 (5 bases). The CDR3 loop spans 15 amino acids. Looked up from germline, CDR1 is SGHAT and CDR2 is FQNNGV. Trimming pared 8 bases from V and 2 bases from J, leaving 18 bases between. For the CDR3, the DNA is TGTGCCAGCCACGGGGCCCGCGCAGCCAACACTGAAGCTTTCTTT. This codes for CASHGARAANTEAFF.

The V gene is TRBV4-2, the J gene TRBJ1-5; weak D call: TRBD1 (5 bases). The V and J ends lost 0 bases and 0 bases respectively, with 9 bases between them. In germline, CDR1 is LGHNA, CDR2 YNFKEQ. The CDR3 spans 16 residues. CDR3 region: CASSQDLRGSNQPQHF. The CDR3 region has the DNA TGTGCCAGCAGCCAAGATCTAAGGGGTAGCAATCAGCCCCAGCATTTT.

This clone occurred once. The CDR3 DNA is TGTGCCAGCAGCTTCAGGACCCCTGAAGCTTTCTTT. Protein: CASSFRTPEAFF. V and J are TRBV7-9 and TRBJ1-1; D remains unclear. The CDR3 spans 12 residues. Germline CDR1 SEHNR, CDR2 FQNEAQ (reference sequence). Trimming left V 3 bases short and J 6 bases short, with 8 bases between.

This clone was observed a single time. The chain employs TRBV7-8 and TRBJ2-1; 16 nucleotides agree with TRBD2. The CDR3 has 16 residues. Germline trimming cut 5 bases from V and 4 bases from J; bases unmatched to any gene: 2. CDR1 SGHVS and CDR2 FQNEAQ come from the germline V gene. CDR3 residues: CASSLGLAGGYNEQFF. In DNA, the CDR3 is TGTGCCAGCAGCCTGGGACTAGCGGGAGGGTACAATGAGCAGTTCTTC.

The rearrangement joins TRBV7-9 to TRBJ2-1; 11 positions match TRBD2. CDR1 SEHNR and CDR2 FQNEAQ come from the germline V gene (reference sequence). CDR3 length: 15 amino acids. V lost 5 bases and J lost 9; bases outside the gene matches: 9. The DNA for the CDR3 is TGTGCCAGCAGCCAGGAACTAGCGGGGGTGGGTGAGCAGTTCTTC. It specifies CASSQELAGVGEQFF.

This clone appeared once. The J gene is TRBJ2-7, the V gene TRBV9; the match to TRBD1 covers 7 bases. Germline V CDR1 and CDR2: SGDLS, YYNGEE. CDR3 length: 15 residues. Unmatched junction bases numbered 4, after V lost 0 bases and J lost 1 base. The chain's CDR3 is CASSVEGGSSYEQYF. As DNA, the CDR3 is TGTGCCAGCAGCGTAGAAGGGGGCTCTTCCTACGAGCAGTACTTC.

The chain carries TRBV14 and TRBJ1-1, with 9 bases fitting TRBD1. Trimming took 4 bases from V and 10 from J; bases not matched to a gene: 13. Germline V gene data show CDR1 as SGHDN and CDR2 as FVKESK. The CDR3 has 15 amino acids. The CDR3 reads CASSPWTGAGDGAFF. In nucleotides, the CDR3 is TGTGCCAGCAGCCCTTGGACAGGGGCTGGAGACGGAGCTTTCTTT.

The J gene is TRBJ2-7, the V gene TRBV11-3, with 8 bases fitting TRBD1. Germline trimming cut 0 bases from V and 3 bases from J; bases unmatched to any gene: 4. The CDR3 extends over 15 amino acids. CDR1 SGHNT and CDR2 YENEEA come from the germline V gene. CDR3 protein: CASSLEGQAHYEQYF. CDR3 sequence (DNA): TGTGCCAGCAGCTTAGAGGGACAGGCCCACTACGAGCAGTACTTC.

The chain is built from TRBV7-8 and TRBJ2-3, with TRBD2 identical over 14 bases. The CDR3 loop spans 17 amino acids. The V gene end was trimmed by 4 bases and the J gene end by 3 bases; junction bases not matched to a gene: 6. From germline, CDR1 is SGHVS and CDR2 FQNEAQ. The CDR3 region is CASSSRLAGGITDTQYF. The CDR3 coding sequence is TGTGCCAGCAGCTCCCGACTAGCGGGGGGGATAACAGATACGCAGTATTTT.

The chain is built from TRBV29-1 and TRBJ1-1; 7 positions match TRBD1. This CDR3 spans 11 amino acids. Germline CDR1 is SQVTM and CDR2 is ANQGSEA. J was trimmed by 11 bases and V by 3 bases; bases with no gene match: 6. In nucleotides, the CDR3 is TGCAGCGTTGACACTCCAGGGGGGGCTTTCTTT. Translation gives CSVDTPGGAFF. Full variable domain (rest looked up from reference TRBV29-1 and TRBJ1-1): SAVISQKPSRDICQRGTSLTIQCQVDSQVTMMFWYRQQPGQSLTLIATANQGSEATYESGFVIDKFPISRPNLTFSTLTVSNMSPEDSSIYLCSVDTPGGAFFGQGTRLTVV.

This clone was seen a handful of times. The CDR3 bases are TGTGCCAGCAGCCATAGACAGACCCAAGAGACCCAGTACTTC. Translating it yields CASSHRQTQETQYF. The V call is TRBV5-6, the J call TRBJ2-5, with a tentative D call TRBD1 (5 bases). Looked up from germline, CDR1 is SGHDT and CDR2 is YYEEEE. CDR3 length equals 14 residues. Trimming pared 4 bases from V and 1 base from J, leaving 11 bases between.

The gene calls are TRBV5-6 and TRBJ1-4, with 7 bases fitting TRBD1. With V trimmed by 1 base and J by 7 bases, 4 bases remained unmatched. This CDR3 comprises 14 residues. CDR1 and CDR2 from the germline V gene are SGHDT and YYEEEE. The CDR3 is CASSLIQGGEKLFF. The CDR3 coding sequence is TGTGCCAGCAGCTTGATCCAGGGGGGTGAAAAACTGTTTTTT.

The J gene is TRBJ2-2, the V gene TRBV10-1, with TRBD2 matching over 9 bases. Germline-derived CDR1 and CDR2 are WNHNN and SYGVQD (reference sequence). The CDR3 runs 19 residues. J was trimmed by 5 bases and V by 0 bases; bases with no gene match: 13. CDR3 in DNA: TGCGCCAGCAGTGAGTCTATTGGGACTAGCAAAACGGGAACCGGGGAGCTGTTTTTT. Translated, it gives CASSESIGTSKTGTGELFF.